Below are 21 T cell receptor beta chains sequenced from a single sample in a study of T cell clonality in common variable immunodeficiency. General observations from the study: Fewer deletions and N-nucleotide insertions were reportedly seen in common variable immunodeficiency TCR beta sequences.

The assay was immunoSEQ multiplex PCR, and TCRdb's table has in-frame clones only and misses some. The sample is made up of around 19,000 clones, none counted only once. These receptors' antigens are unknown. The sequenced sample consisted of peripheral blood mononuclear cells. These receptors originate from a human donor with common variable immunodeficiency.

This clone was counted between two and nine times. The read stops 3 residues short of the end of the CDR3; the missing end is completed from the germline J gene. The rearrangement links TRBV7-3 to TRBJ2-7, with TRBD2 identical over 8 bases. In germline, CDR1 is SGHTA, CDR2 FQGTGA. V lost 5 bases and J lost 6; bases outside the gene matches: 6. The CDR3 totals 13 residues. CDR3 amino acids: CASSTGLAGEQYF. CDR3 DNA (partial): TGTGCCAGCAGCACTGGACTAGCAGGCGAG.

This clone was observed a few times. The CDR3 here is CASSLTTLGGWTEAFF. Incomplete CDR3 DNA: TGTGCCAGCTCACTCACGACTTTAGGGGGCTGGACTGAA. V is TRBV18 and J is TRBJ1-1; 7 nucleotides line up with TRBD1. The CDR3 extends 3 residues past the end of the read, so its final part is completed from the germline J gene. Trimming removed 4 bases from V and 5 bases from J; junction bases left unmatched: 13. Germline V gene lookup returns CDR1 KGHSH and CDR2 LQKENI. The CDR3 runs 16 residues.

Points on this clone: The read ends 3 residues shy of where the CDR3 ends; the end is completed using the germline J gene. The chain uses TRBV5-1 and TRBJ2-3; 12 bases are shared with TRBD2. The CDR3 spans 18 residues. CDR1 and CDR2 (germline): SGHRS, YFSETQ. V trimming: 3 bases; J trimming: 6 bases; junction bases outside the gene matches: 14. CDR3 loop: CASSYRSARTSGKDTQYF. Incomplete CDR3 DNA: TGCGCCAGCAGCTACCGATCCGCTCGGACTAGCGGGAAGGATACG.

This clone appeared a few times. Coverage ceases 3 residues before the CDR3 finishes, and the germline J gene fills in the end. The chain links TRBV7-2 to TRBJ2-1; D is uncertain. Trimming left V 2 bases short and J 4 bases short, with 12 bases between. The germline V gene encodes CDR1 SGHTA and CDR2 FQGNSA. The CDR3 totals 15 residues. This CDR3 reads CASSLTRVRYNEQFF. The DNA read from the CDR3 is TGTGCCAGCAGCTTAACAAGAGTGAGATACAATGAG.

Turning to this clone: The observed sequence ends 3 residues before the CDR3 terminus, with the missing tail filled in from the germline J gene. The chain has TRBV6-2 or TRBV6-3 and TRBJ1-1; TRBD1 is a possible D gene (5 bases). There are 14 residues in the CDR3. The germline V and J ends were trimmed by 10 bases and 0 bases, with 15 bases remaining between them. Per germline, CDR1 MNHEY and CDR2 SVGEGT. CDR3 sequence: CAITVGQMNTEAFF. The part of the CDR3 DNA that was read is TGTGCCATCACCGTGGGGCAGATGAACACTGAA.

This clone was recorded a few times. The CDR3 end falls 3 residues outside the read, so it is completed with the germline J gene. The genes are TRBV7-2 and TRBJ2-3, with D possibly TRBD1 on 5 matching bases. The CDR3 has 13 residues. V lost 0 bases, J lost 7 bases, and 8 bases lay in between. CDR1 is SGHTA, CDR2 FQGNSA, per germline. The CDR3 here is CASSLAGANTQYF. The covered CDR3 bases are TGTGCCAGCAGCTTAGCAGGGGCGAATACG.

This clone has more than one count but fewer than ten. The read gets to within 3 residues of the CDR3 end, and the germline J gene fills in the rest. The chain uses TRBV7-9 and TRBJ1-2, with 7 bases that match TRBD1. The CDR3 runs 15 residues. J lost 1 base, V lost 5 bases, and 7 bases had no gene match. Germline loops: CDR1 SEHNR, CDR2 FQNEAQ (reference sequence). CDR3 loop: CASSMDRSYNYGYTF. CDR3 DNA, as far as it was read: TGTGCCAGCAGCATGGACAGGAGCTATAACTATGGC.

This clone occurred a few times. From the germline J gene comes the end of the CDR3, since the read stops 3 residues before it. This chain connects TRBV18 to TRBJ2-2; D ambiguous. The CDR3 is made up of 14 amino acids. Per the germline V gene, CDR1 is KGHSH and CDR2 is LQKENI. With 2 bases removed from V and 6 bases from J, the gap between germline ends came to 10 bases. This CDR3 is CASSPESRAGELFF. The sequenced CDR3 bases are TGTGCCAGCTCACCAGAGTCCCGGGCCGGGGAG.

This clone has just a few counts. The read finishes 3 residues shy of the CDR3 end, and the germline J gene is used to complete it. This chain connects TRBV2 to TRBJ1-1; 9 nucleotides line up with TRBD1. The CDR3 totals 15 residues. CDR1 and CDR2 from the germline V gene are SNHLY and FYNNEI. V lost 9 bases and J lost 0; bases outside the gene matches: 8. The part of the CDR3 DNA that was read is TGTGCCAGTTTTCCGGGACAGGGAATGAACACTGAA. It encodes CASFPGQGMNTE. The CDR3, in full, reads CASFPGQGMNTEAFF.

In its sample, this clone was seen a few times. Here the CDR3 reads CASSLRQQETQYF. The covered CDR3 bases are TGTGCCAGCAGCTTAAGACAACAAGAGACC. The chain recombines TRBV7-3 with TRBJ2-5, with no clear D. The sequence runs out 3 residues before the end of the CDR3; the remainder is reconstructed from the germline J gene. The CDR3 runs to 13 residues. CDR1 and CDR2 from the germline V gene are SGHTA and FQGTGA. Trimming pared 1 base from V and 2 bases from J, leaving 5 bases between. Filled out from reference TRBV7-3 and TRBJ2-5, the complete variable domain reads GAGVSQTPSNKVTEKGKYVELRCDPISGHTALYWYRQSLGQGPEFLIYFQGTGAADDSGLPNDRFFAVRPEGSVSTLKIQRTERGDSAVYLCASSLRQQETQYFGPGTRLLVL.

On this clone itself: The CDR3 is cut off 3 residues early in the read; its end comes from the germline J gene. The chain employs TRBV5-1 and TRBJ2-3; 10 bases are a match to TRBD2. From germline, CDR1 is SGHRS and CDR2 YFSETQ. V lost 1 base and J lost 3; bases outside the gene matches: 11. This CDR3 has 18 residues. The chain's CDR3 is CASSLSVSGGFLTDTQYF. The part of the CDR3 DNA that was read is TGCGCCAGCAGCTTGTCCGTTAGCGGGGGGTTTTTAACAGATACG. Drawing the rest from reference TRBV5-1 and TRBJ2-3, the complete variable domain is KAGVTQTPRYLIKTRGQQVTLSCSPISGHRSVSWYQQTPGQGLQFLFEYFSETQRNKGNFPGRFSGRQFSNSRSEMNVSTLELGDSALYLCASSLSVSGGFLTDTQYFGPGTRLTVL.

This clone was observed a handful of times. The read ends 3 residues early relative to the CDR3; the germline J gene fills the gap. V usage is TRBV19 and J usage is TRBJ1-1; TRBD1 matches at 7 bases. This CDR3 spans 15 amino acids. V was pared by 6 bases and J by 0 bases, with 7 bases of the junction left unmatched. The V gene's germline CDR1 is LNHDA and CDR2 SQIVND (reference sequence). CDR3: CASRQGPLLNTEAFF. CDR3 DNA, as far as it was read: TGTGCCAGTAGACAGGGGCCCCTCTTGAACACTGAA. Supplemented by reference TRBV19 and TRBJ1-1, the full variable domain reads DGGITQSPKYLFRKEGQNVTLSCEQNLNHDAMYWYRQDPGQGLRLIYYSQIVNDFQKGDIAEGYSVSREKKESFPLTVTSAQKNPTAFYLCASRQGPLLNTEAFFGQGTRLTVV.

Note on this clone: The CDR3 is cut off 3 residues early in the read; its end comes from the germline J gene. J is TRBJ2-3 and V is TRBV18, with TRBD2 matching 10 bases. Losses at the gene ends were 5 bases for V and 2 bases for J; bases not matched to a gene: 7. This CDR3 has 16 amino acids. In germline, CDR1 is KGHSH, CDR2 LQKENI. CDR3 DNA, as far as it was read: TGTGCCAGCTCATCGGTAGCGGGGGGAAACACAGATACG. Its protein is CASSSVAGGNTDT. The CDR3 reads in full as CASSSVAGGNTDTQYF.

Points on this clone: The CDR3 goes on 3 residues after the read ends, and that part is filled in from the germline J gene. The rearrangement uses TRBV6-2 or TRBV6-3 and TRBJ1-4; a weak D match, TRBD1 (5 bases). Germline CDR1 MNHEY, CDR2 SVGEGT. The V end lost 4 bases, the J end lost 8 bases, and 14 bases lay between the germline ends. This CDR3 is 14 amino acids long. The covered CDR3 bases are TGTGCCAGCAGTTCCGGGACGGCGGGGGAAAAA. Amino acid sequence: CASSSGTAGEK. The entire CDR3 sequence reads CASSSGTAGEKLFF.

This clone turned up a few times. The CDR3 end is not reached by the read, which stops 3 residues before it; the germline J gene fills it in. The chain carries TRBV5-1 and TRBJ2-7, with 8 bases identical to TRBD2. The junction had 11 bases not matched to a gene; V was cut back by 3 bases and J by 3 bases. Germline V CDR1 and CDR2: SGHRS, YFSETQ. The CDR3 runs to 16 residues. The sequenced CDR3 bases are TGCGCCAGCAGCTCCGCCGGACTAGCTACCAGCTACGAG. This translates into CASSSAGLATSYE. The CDR3, in full, reads CASSSAGLATSYEQYF.

This clone was observed a few times. The read ends 3 residues shy of where the CDR3 ends; the end is completed using the germline J gene. V usage is TRBV5-1 and J usage is TRBJ1-2; D is uncertain. Germline lookup yields CDR1 SGHRS and CDR2 YFSETQ. Trimming shortened V by 5 bases and J by 7 bases, and 15 bases separated the two germline ends. This CDR3 region has 13 residues. CDR3 bases read: TGCGCCAGCAGTGCTGTGGGCTCGAGTGGC. Translation: CASSAVGSSG. The full CDR3 sequence reads CASSAVGSSGYTF.

This clone was recorded a few times. The CDR3 extends 3 residues past the end of the read, so its final part is completed from the germline J gene. The V call is TRBV5-1, the J call TRBJ2-5; D uncertain. Germline CDR1 reads SGHRS; CDR2 reads YFSETQ. V was cut by 4 bases and J by 2 bases, with 9 bases left in between. This CDR3 is built from 13 residues. Here the CDR3 reads CASSRVPQETQYF. The sequenced CDR3 bases are TGCGCCAGCAGCCGGGTGCCGCAAGAGACC.

This clone was found a few times. The DNA ends 3 residues before the CDR3 does, and the rest of the CDR3 is filled in from the germline J gene. The chain links TRBV7-2 to TRBJ2-7; 11 nucleotides agree with TRBD2. There are 14 residues in the CDR3. J was trimmed by 2 bases and V by 6 bases; bases with no gene match: 3. Germline V gene data show CDR1 as SGHTA and CDR2 as FQGNSA. The CDR3 bases that were read are TGTGCCAGCAGTTTGACTAGCGGGGCCTACGAG. Encoded protein: CASSLTSGAYE. The complete CDR3 protein is CASSLTSGAYEQYF.

Concerning this clone: The read finishes 3 residues shy of the CDR3 end, and the germline J gene is used to complete it. This chain joins TRBV7-2 and TRBJ2-1; D possibly corresponds to TRBD2 (6 bases). V was pared by 5 bases and J by 7 bases, with 15 bases between. This CDR3 contains 14 residues. Germline V lookup: CDR1 SGHTA, CDR2 FQGNSA. The CDR3 is CASSTTGGANEQFF. The covered CDR3 bases are TGTGCCAGCAGCACGACGGGCGGGGCGAATGAG. Full variable domain (outside the CDR3, taken from reference TRBV7-2 and TRBJ2-1): GAGVSQSPSNKVTEKGKDVELRCDPISGHTALYWYRQSLGQGLEFLIYFQGNSAPDKSGLPSDRFSAERTGGSVSTLTIQRTQQEDSAVYLCASSTTGGANEQFFGPGTRLTVL.

The CDR3 loop reads CASLRDRGDYEQYF. CDR3 DNA, as far as it was read: TGTGCCAGCCTCCGGGACAGGGGTGACTACGAG. V gene TRBV7-2 combines with J gene TRBJ2-7; the match to TRBD1 covers 10 bases. Read coverage stops 3 residues before the CDR3 terminus; the germline J gene supplies the remainder. After removal of 8 bases from V and 3 bases from J, the junction contained 7 bases not matched to a gene. The CDR3 is 14 residues long. Germline CDR1 is SGHTA and CDR2 is FQGNSA.

This clone was detected only a few times. The sequenced fragment ends 3 residues before the CDR3 boundary, so the rest is inferred from the germline J gene. V and J are TRBV18 and TRBJ2-2; 7 positions match TRBD1. CDR1 KGHSH and CDR2 LQKENI come from the germline V gene. V lost 5 bases, J lost 1 base, and 7 bases stayed unmatched. The CDR3 is 16 residues long. The CDR3 loop is CASSSLRQGNTGELFF. The part of the CDR3 DNA that was read is TGTGCCAGCTCAAGTCTACGACAGGGGAACACCGGGGAG.